A single sample gave rise to the 17 T cell receptor beta chains below, sequenced in a study of shared clonotypes between healthy human individuals. Generated by immunoSEQ multiplex PCR, the TCRdb table keeps only in-frame clones and is missing some. The sample contains some 2,500,000 clones, just under 95% of which appear only once. Material for sequencing was naive CD4+ T cells from PBMCs. Subset specified: CD45RA+ positively selected. Every receptor here comes from a man younger than 30 in good health. Some clones in this sample may be carry-over from other donors' samples.

This rearrangement joins TRBV28 to TRBJ2-7; TRBD2 matches at 7 bases. The V segment lost 5 bases and the J segment 5 bases; nucleotides outside the gene matches: 9. The CDR3 is 14 amino acids. Germline V lookup: CDR1 MDHEN, CDR2 SYDVKM. The CDR3 nucleotides are TGTGCCAGCAGTCCAGGACTAGTTTTGAACGAGCAGTACTTC. It is translated as CASSPGLVLNEQYF.

The genes are TRBV5-1 and TRBJ2-2; unclear D gene. The germline V and J ends were trimmed by 2 bases and 7 bases, with 15 bases remaining between them. CDR1 is SGHRS, CDR2 YFSETQ, per germline. This CDR3 comprises 15 residues. The CDR3 sequence is CASSFAGDQGGELFF. The CDR3 DNA reads TGCGCCAGCAGCTTTGCTGGGGATCAAGGCGGGGAGCTGTTTTTT.

This clone has only one observation. This CDR3 is CASSWGGNLQYF. The CDR3, as DNA: TGTGCCAGCAGCTGGGGCGGAAATCTACAGTACTTC. The chain carries TRBV7-9 and TRBJ2-5, with a possible D match to TRBD1 (5 bases). In germline, CDR1 is SEHNR, CDR2 FQNEAQ (reference sequence). V lost 4 bases to trimming and J lost 11 bases, with 14 bases between them. CDR3 size: 12 residues.

V gene TRBV7-2 combines with J gene TRBJ2-7; possibly TRBD2 for D (6 bases). Germline V lookup: CDR1 SGHTA, CDR2 FQGNSA. The ends were cut back, 1 base at V and 6 bases at J, with 13 bases in the middle. CDR3 length: 14 residues. DNA for the CDR3: TGTGCCAGCAGCTTAGGGACTAACGACCCCGAGCAGTACTTC. It translates to CASSLGTNDPEQYF.

This sequence joins TRBV7-2 and TRBJ1-1; TRBD1 aligns across 7 bases. This CDR3 has 13 amino acids. J was trimmed by 8 bases and V by 5 bases; bases with no gene match: 8. CDR1 is SGHTA, CDR2 FQGNSA, per germline. The CDR3 DNA reads TGTGCCAGCAGCCGTGGGACAGCGCCCGAAGCTTTCTTT. Residues: CASSRGTAPEAFF.

This clone showed up just once. V gene TRBV18 combines with J gene TRBJ2-5; 7 bases align to TRBD1. V was pared by 5 bases and J by 1 base, with 7 bases of the junction left unmatched. The V gene's germline CDR1 is KGHSH and CDR2 LQKENI. CDR3 length: 15 residues. CDR3 region: CASSDSTGSQETQYF. The CDR3 region has the DNA TGTGCCAGCTCAGATTCGACAGGGTCCCAAGAGACCCAGTACTTC.

This clone was picked up a small number of times. The gene calls are TRBV30 and TRBJ1-4, with TRBD1 matching 7 bases. CDR3 length equals 14 residues. Trimming removed 1 base from V and 4 bases from J; junction bases left unmatched: 3. CDR1 is GTSNPN, CDR2 SVGIG, per germline (reference sequence). CDR3 sequence (DNA): TGTGCCTGGAGTGCGACAGGGAGTAATGAAAAACTGTTTTTT. Its protein product is CAWSATGSNEKLFF.

The chain recombines TRBV19 with TRBJ1-1; unclear D gene. Looked up from germline, CDR1 is LNHDA and CDR2 is SQIVND (reference sequence). The V and J ends lost 3 bases and 0 bases respectively, with 8 bases between them. The length of the CDR3 is 14 residues. CDR3 loop: CASSIGEMNTEAFF. CDR3 DNA sequence: TGTGCCAGTAGTATCGGGGAAATGAACACTGAAGCTTTCTTT.

The V call is TRBV5-1, the J call TRBJ2-3; 10 bases match TRBD1. Germline lookup yields CDR1 SGHRS and CDR2 YFSETQ. This CDR3 has 17 residues. V was clipped by 0 bases and J by 1 base; unmatched bases: 5. In DNA, the CDR3 is TGCGCCAGCAGCTTGGAGACAGGGGGCGGGGGCACAGATACGCAGTATTTT. It encodes CASSLETGGGGTDTQYF.

The count of this clone is one. This sequence joins TRBV28 and TRBJ2-7; a weak D match, TRBD1 (7 bases). The CDR3 spans 15 residues. Germline V gene lookup returns CDR1 MDHEN and CDR2 SYDVKM. V was pared by 6 bases and J by 2 bases, with 17 bases between. As DNA, the CDR3 is TGTGCCAGCAGCGGAGGGGGCTATCGACCCTACGAGCAGTACTTC. This codes for CASSGGGYRPYEQYF.

The chain combines TRBV16 with TRBJ1-2, with 9 nucleotides matching TRBD1. The CDR3 covers 17 residues. From germline, CDR1 is KGHSY and CDR2 FQNENV. V shed 2 bases and J 4 bases; nucleotides not matched to a gene: 11. CDR3 protein: CASSQRPGQGGVYGYTF. The DNA of the CDR3 is TGTGCCAGCAGCCAACGCCCGGGACAGGGTGGAGTCTATGGCTACACCTTC.

This chain joins TRBV19 and TRBJ1-2; the match to TRBD1 covers 8 bases. Trimming removed 9 bases from V and 5 bases from J; junction bases left unmatched: 14. Germline V gene data show CDR1 as LNHDA and CDR2 as SQIVND (reference sequence). The CDR3 consists of 15 residues. The CDR3 DNA follows: TGTGCCAGCGAATTCAGGACAGGGAGTAGGTATGGCTACACCTTC. Translated: CASEFRTGSRYGYTF. The full variable domain, its missing parts supplied by reference TRBV19 and TRBJ1-2, is DGGITQSPKYLFRKEGQNVTLSCEQNLNHDAMYWYRQDPGQGLRLIYYSQIVNDFQKGDIAEGYSVSREKKESFPLTVTSAQKNPTAFYLCASEFRTGSRYGYTFGSGTRLTVV.

This sequence joins TRBV7-2 and TRBJ2-7; D gene ambiguous. The germline V and J ends were trimmed by 1 base and 3 bases, with 19 bases remaining between them. The CDR3 covers 17 residues. Germline-derived CDR1 and CDR2 are SGHTA and FQGNSA. CDR3 protein: CASSLEGPGPWGYEQYF. CDR3 DNA sequence: TGTGCCAGCAGCTTAGAAGGCCCGGGCCCCTGGGGCTACGAGCAGTACTTC.

This chain joins TRBV5-1 and TRBJ2-2, with 11 nucleotides matching TRBD2. The CDR3 spans 15 residues. The trim removed 4 bases at V and 6 bases at J, leaving 5 bases unmatched. Germline V gene sequence: CDR1 SGHRS, CDR2 YFSETQ. In DNA form, the CDR3 reads TGCGCCAGCAGCGCACTAGCGGGAGAGGCCGGGGAGCTGTTTTTT. Encoded protein: CASSALAGEAGELFF.

Details on this clone: Other DNA sequences in this sample translate to the same CDR3. This chain connects TRBV7-3 to TRBJ2-3; no firm D call. The CDR3 covers 13 residues. Germline V CDR1 and CDR2: SGHTA, FQGTGA. V shed 5 bases and J shed 1 base, with 7 bases lying between them. CDR3 nucleotides: TGTGCCAGCAGCCCCGGCGGCACAGATACGCAGTATTTT. It encodes CASSPGGTDTQYF.

The chain couples TRBV14 to TRBJ2-7; D gene unclear. The germline V gene has CDR1 SGHDN and CDR2 FVKESK. V gave up 1 base and J gave up 6 bases, with 16 bases separating them. This CDR3 comprises 15 residues. CDR3 coding DNA: TGTGCCAGCAGCCAAGTAGGGCTACCGGCCCCCGAGCAGTACTTC. As protein: CASSQVGLPAPEQYF. Variable domain in full (rest from reference TRBV14 and TRBJ2-7): EAGVTQFPSHSVIEKGQTVTLRCDPISGHDNLYWYRRVMGKEIKFLLHFVKESKQDESGMPNNRFLAERTGGTYSTLKVQPAELEDSGVYFCASSQVGLPAPEQYFGPGTRLTVT.

The J gene is TRBJ2-7, the V gene TRBV6-6; TRBD2 matches 7 bases. CDR1 and CDR2 from the germline V gene are MNHNY and SVGAGI (reference sequence). Trimming took 4 bases from V and 0 from J; bases not matched to a gene: 6. CDR3 size: 15 residues. In DNA, the CDR3 is TGTGCCAGCAGTTTAGCGGGCCAAAGCTCCTACGAGCAGTACTTC. Its protein product is CASSLAGQSSYEQYF.